The present T cell receptor beta chain was sequenced within a study of OX40 agonist ivuxolimab in advanced cancers. As for the study in general: People in dose escalation had one of these cancers: hepatocellular carcinoma, melanoma, renal cell or head and neck cancer. Partial response was recorded in three patients: one hepatocellular carcinoma and two cutaneous melanoma cases. Study-level points and caveats: Researchers report that CD8+ T cells had, on average, more expanded clones than CD4+.

V was clipped by 4 bases and J by 6 bases; unmatched bases: 7. CDR1 and CDR2 from the germline V gene are MDHEN and SYDVKM. The CDR3 has 14 residues. Assay: immunoSEQ multiplex PCR; the TCRdb copy retains only in-frame clones and omits some. The table records roughly 90,000 clones, about nine tenths of them present only once. About this clone: No antigen is known for it.

The sample consisted of CD4+ or CD8+ T cells sorted from blood, taken in a trial of the OX40 agonist ivuxolimab. The source is an adult with an advanced solid tumor such as melanoma, head and neck, liver or kidney cancer. This sequence joins TRBV28 and TRBJ2-7; 9 bases agree with TRBD1. The CDR3 nucleotides read TGTGCCAGCAGTTATCCGGGACAGGGAATCGAGCAGTACTTC. It encodes CASSYPGQGIEQYF.